The 23 T cell receptor beta chains below were found in one sample sequenced in a study of T-cell memory formation after mild COVID-19. Each CDR3 protein is one row after TCRdb ran MiXCR on the 5' RACE reads. The table has roughly 620,000 distinct CDR3 sequences, 18% seen once. Sequenced input: PBMCs or a T cell subset sorted from them (not recorded which). These receptors originate from an adult woman who had mild COVID-19 (a few samples of this study predate the infection). Cell type and time point are not known.

This clonotype was seen more than once but under ten times. The chain couples TRBV5-1 to TRBJ2-1, with 16 bases aligning to TRBD2. Germline assignment: CDR1 SGHRS and CDR2 YFSETQ. V lost 2 bases and J lost 7; bases outside the gene matches: 3. CDR3 length equals 16 residues. The CDR3 bases are TGCGCCAGCAGCTTAGGGACTAGCGGGAGGGCAAATGAGCAGTTCTTC. This encodes CASSLGTSGRANEQFF.

The chain carries TRBV25-1 and TRBJ1-1, with D unresolved. This CDR3 is built from 12 residues. The germline CDR1 and CDR2 sequences are MGHDK and SYGVNS. Between the trimmed V and J ends, which lost 2 bases and 11 bases, there was a span of 12 bases. CDR3 region: CASSELKTGAFF. The CDR3 bases are TGTGCCAGCAGTGAACTTAAAACCGGGGCTTTCTTT.

The rearrangement links TRBV5-6 to TRBJ2-1; 9 positions agree with TRBD1. The CDR3 has 13 amino acids. J was trimmed by 6 bases and V by 4 bases; bases with no gene match: 2. In germline, CDR1 is SGHDT, CDR2 YYEEEE. CDR3 sequence: CASSGTGSNEQFF. In DNA form, the CDR3 reads TGTGCCAGCAGCGGGACAGGGAGCAATGAGCAGTTCTTC. Combining the CDR3 with reference TRBV5-6 and TRBJ2-1 gives the whole variable domain DAGVTQSPTHLIKTRGQQVTLRCSPKSGHDTVSWYQQALGQGPQFIFQYYEEEERQRGNFPDRFSGHQFPNYSSELNVNALLLGDSALYLCASSGTGSNEQFFGPGTRLTVL.

This clonotype appeared a few times. The chain joins TRBV5-1 to TRBJ2-5; D gene unclear. The ends were cut back, 0 bases at V and 3 bases at J, with 3 bases in the middle. The CDR3 contains 12 residues. Germline loops: CDR1 SGHRS, CDR2 YFSETQ. This CDR3 is CASSLDKETQYF. CDR3 DNA: TGCGCCAGCAGCTTGGATAAAGAGACCCAGTACTTC. Full variable domain (outside the CDR3, taken from reference TRBV5-1 and TRBJ2-5): KAGVTQTPRYLIKTRGQQVTLSCSPISGHRSVSWYQQTPGQGLQFLFEYFSETQRNKGNFPGRFSGRQFSNSRSEMNVSTLELGDSALYLCASSLDKETQYFGPGTRLLVL.

The V gene is TRBV12-3 or TRBV12-4, the J gene TRBJ2-7, with TRBD1 matching 7 bases. Trimming removed 5 bases from V and 2 bases from J; junction bases left unmatched: 6. The CDR3 extends over 14 amino acids. The DNA for the CDR3 is TGTGCCAGCAGTCGGGACGACAGGGCCTACGAGCAGTACTTC. Its translation: CASSRDDRAYEQYF.

This clonotype turned up a few times. J is TRBJ2-7 and V is TRBV4-1; D gene unclear. The germline CDR1 and CDR2 sequences are MGHRA and YSYEKL. This CDR3 is built from 16 residues. V was trimmed by 0 bases and J by 2 bases, leaving 14 bases between them. The CDR3 DNA reads as TGCGCCAGCAGCCAAGATGGATCGGGCTCCGCCTACGAGCAGTACTTC. Amino acid sequence: CASSQDGSGSAYEQYF.

The chain employs TRBV7-9 and TRBJ1-1; perhaps TRBD1 as D (5 bases). V lost 3 bases and J lost 7, with 9 bases in between. CDR3 length equals 12 residues. Germline CDR1 is SEHNR and CDR2 is FQNEAQ (reference sequence). CDR3: CASSFVGGEAFF. CDR3 coding DNA: TGTGCCAGCAGCTTCGTCGGGGGTGAAGCTTTCTTT. The whole variable domain, filled in from reference TRBV7-9 and TRBJ1-1, reads DTGVSQNPRHKITKRGQNVTFRCDPISEHNRLYWYRQTLGQGPEFLTYFQNEAQLEKSRLLSDRFSAERPKGSFSTLEIQRTEQGDSAMYLCASSFVGGEAFFGQGTRLTVV.

The rearrangement links TRBV7-9 to TRBJ2-5, with a possible D match to TRBD2 (6 bases). With 2 bases removed from V and 5 bases from J, the gap between germline ends came to 18 bases. The CDR3 contains 16 residues. The germline V gene has CDR1 SEHNR and CDR2 FQNEAQ (reference sequence). The DNA of the CDR3 is TGTGCCAGCAGCTTAACCCTCTCGGAGGGACTGGAGACCCAGTACTTC. Translated: CASSLTLSEGLETQYF.

The CDR3 region is CASSERAGVHLGETQYF. DNA for the CDR3: TGTGCCAGCAGTGAAAGGGCGGGCGTCCATCTAGGAGAGACCCAGTACTTC. V and J are TRBV2 and TRBJ2-5; tentative D call: TRBD2 (5 bases). Germline-derived CDR1 and CDR2 are SNHLY and FYNNEI. With 2 bases removed from V and 4 bases from J, the gap between germline ends came to 20 bases. This CDR3 spans 17 amino acids.

The V gene is TRBV19, the J gene TRBJ2-1, with 10 bases that match TRBD2. The junction had 11 bases not matched to a gene; V was cut back by 6 bases and J by 9 bases. Germline V CDR1 and CDR2: LNHDA, SQIVND (reference sequence). CDR3 length: 15 amino acids. The CDR3 protein is CASSFPLAGAVEQFF. In DNA, the CDR3 is TGTGCCAGTAGCTTTCCCCTAGCGGGGGCCGTTGAGCAGTTCTTC.

V is TRBV12-3 or TRBV12-4 and J is TRBJ1-1; no clear D gene. The CDR3 contains 11 residues. V shed 1 base and J shed 11 bases, with 8 bases lying between them. CDR3 sequence (DNA): TGTGCCAGCAGTTTAGGGCCCCATGCTTTCTTT. Its translation is CASSLGPHAFF.

This clonotype has just a few counts. This chain connects TRBV14 to TRBJ2-7; 10 bases agree with TRBD2. Germline V CDR1 and CDR2: SGHDN, FVKESK. V lost 4 bases to trimming and J lost 0 bases; unmatched junction nucleotides: 9. This CDR3 is built from 17 residues. CDR3 DNA sequence: TGTGCCAGCAGCCCCTTAGGACTAGCGGACAGCTCCTACGAGCAGTACTTC. Amino acid sequence: CASSPLGLADSSYEQYF.

With respect to this clonotype: A much larger clone sits a single nucleotide away, making a read error possible. This chain connects TRBV7-6 to TRBJ2-3, with D perhaps matching TRBD1 (6 bases). Per the germline V gene, CDR1 is SGHVS and CDR2 is FNYEAQ. V was cut by 4 bases and J by 6 bases, with 14 bases left in between. The CDR3 length is 14 residues. CDR3 amino acids: CASSSGQWADTQYF. CDR3 DNA: TGTGCCAGCAGCTCCGGACAGTGGGCTGATACGCAGTATTTT. Full variable domain (outside the CDR3, taken from reference TRBV7-6 and TRBJ2-3): GAGVSQSPRYKVTKRGQDVALRCDPISGHVSLYWYRQALGQGPEFLTYFNYEAQQDKSGLPNDRFSAERPEGSISTLTIQRTEQRDSAMYRCASSSGQWADTQYFGPGTRLTVL.

This clonotype was counted a few times. The J gene is TRBJ2-2, the V gene TRBV7-3; the match to TRBD1 covers 10 bases. The CDR3 spans 15 residues. Looked up from germline, CDR1 is SGHTA and CDR2 is FQGTGA. V lost 5 bases, J lost 7 bases, and 7 bases stayed unmatched. CDR3 sequence (DNA): TGTGCCAGCAGCCCCGACAGGGGGCAGGGCGGGGAGCTGTTTTTT. Translating it yields CASSPDRGQGGELFF.

The chain recombines TRBV4-2 with TRBJ2-7; TRBD2 is a possible D gene (5 bases). The CDR3 consists of 15 residues. Trimming left V 5 bases short and J 2 bases short, with 16 bases between. Germline lookup yields CDR1 LGHNA and CDR2 YNFKEQ. The CDR3: CASSEAGYGTYEQYF. The CDR3 region has the DNA TGTGCCAGCAGCGAAGCCGGTTACGGGACCTACGAGCAGTACTTC.

This clonotype was seen a handful of times. The chain links TRBV4-1 to TRBJ1-4; D uncertain. Germline values: CDR1 MGHRA, CDR2 YSYEKL. The CDR3 spans 17 residues. V was cut by 0 bases and J by 0 bases, with 11 bases left in between. In DNA form, the CDR3 reads TGCGCCAGCAGCCAAGAGAGGCGCAGAGCAACTAATGAAAAACTGTTTTTT. This gives the protein CASSQERRRATNEKLFF.

The rearrangement uses TRBV19 and TRBJ2-2; 10 nucleotides match TRBD1. The germline CDR1 and CDR2 sequences are LNHDA and SQIVND (reference sequence). V gave up 5 bases and J gave up 6 bases; unmatched junction bases: 6. This CDR3 contains 15 residues. The CDR3 loop is CASSQRGQGPGELFF. The CDR3 DNA is TGTGCCAGTAGTCAGAGGGGACAGGGGCCCGGGGAGCTGTTTTTT. The full variable domain, its missing parts supplied by reference TRBV19 and TRBJ2-2, is DGGITQSPKYLFRKEGQNVTLSCEQNLNHDAMYWYRQDPGQGLRLIYYSQIVNDFQKGDIAEGYSVSREKKESFPLTVTSAQKNPTAFYLCASSQRGQGPGELFFGEGSRLTVL.

This clonotype was found a few times. CDR3 loop: CASSQEHRGFDTIYF. In DNA, the CDR3 is TGTGCCAGCAGCCAAGAACATCGCGGTTTCGACACCATATATTTT. V and J are TRBV3-1 and TRBJ1-3, with no clear D. V was pared by 0 bases and J by 8 bases, with 14 bases between. Looked up from germline, CDR1 is LGHDT and CDR2 is YNNKEL (reference sequence). There are 15 residues in the CDR3.

This clonotype has only a few counts. The CDR3 here is CASSPANSGRARDEQYF. The CDR3, as DNA: TGTGCCAGCAGCCCAGCCAATAGCGGGAGGGCCAGAGACGAGCAGTACTTC. This chain joins TRBV12-3 or TRBV12-4 and TRBJ2-7; 11 nucleotides agree with TRBD2. After removal of 6 bases from V and 5 bases from J, the junction contained 15 bases not matched to a gene. This CDR3 comprises 17 residues.

This chain uses TRBV11-2 with TRBJ1-1; weak D call: TRBD1 (5 bases). The V end lost 3 bases, the J end lost 3 bases, and 11 bases lay between the germline ends. The CDR3 spans 14 residues. CDR1 is SGHAT, CDR2 FQNNGV, per germline. CDR3 loop: CASSLGREDTEAFF. The DNA for the CDR3 is TGTGCCAGCAGCTTGGGCAGGGAGGACACTGAAGCTTTCTTT.

This clonotype has a count of ten or more. The rearrangement links TRBV7-3 to TRBJ2-6, with TRBD1 matching 7 bases. The CDR3 is made up of 16 amino acids. The ends lost 5 bases at V and 1 base at J; junction bases unmatched: 5. CDR1 and CDR2 (germline): SGHTA, FQGTGA. The CDR3 coding sequence is TGTGCCAGCAGCGTAATGACAGGGTCTGGGGCCAACGTCCTGACTTTC. Residues: CASSVMTGSGANVLTF.

The chain joins TRBV12-3 or TRBV12-4 to TRBJ2-7; D is uncertain. V gave up 3 bases and J gave up 0 bases, with 6 bases separating them. This CDR3 contains 13 residues. As DNA, the CDR3 is TGTGCCAGCAGTTTCGGAAACTCCTACGAGCAGTACTTC. It codes for CASSFGNSYEQYF.

There are a few counts of this clonotype. The chain combines TRBV7-6 with TRBJ2-2; 7 positions agree with TRBD1. Trimming removed 2 bases from V and 2 bases from J; junction bases left unmatched: 14. CDR3 length equals 19 residues. Germline assignment: CDR1 SGHVS and CDR2 FNYEAQ. CDR3 DNA: TGTGCCAGCAGCTTATGGACAGGCTCGCGAGGAACTAACACCGGGGAGCTGTTTTTT. Translating it yields CASSLWTGSRGTNTGELFF.